Described below is a single TCR beta chain sequence and its context. TCRdb's table, derived via immunoSEQ multiplex PCR, lists solely in-frame clones and lacks some. The sample lists 70,000 or so clones; approximately 91% were seen once. This specimen belongs to a study of T cell changes during pregnancy in multiple sclerosis. There are 16 residues in the CDR3. V shed 3 bases, J shed 1 base, and the junction held 8 bases outside the gene matches. Germline loops: CDR1 KGHSH, CDR2 LQKENI. The material was CD4+ T cells from peripheral blood mononuclear cells, obtained after pregnancy. The clonotype originates from a female donor with multiple sclerosis, enrolled in a pregnancy study. The chain links TRBV18 to TRBJ1-1; 7 bases fit TRBD1. CDR3: CASSPGQLLGNTEAFF. CDR3 sequence (DNA): TGTGCCAGCTCACCGGGACAGCTCCTTGGGAACACTGAAGCTTTCTTT.